This entry features one T cell receptor (beta chain) sequence. Its matching antigen is unknown. This CDR3 contains 11 residues. V lost 5 bases, J lost 7 bases, and 8 bases lay in between. In germline, CDR1 is SNHLY, CDR2 FYNNEI. The data derive from a study of OX40 agonist ivuxolimab in advanced cancers. General study findings and limits: Which antigen the expanded peripheral T cells recognized is unknown.

Produced via immunoSEQ multiplex PCR; TCRdb's table is partial and in-frame only. The repertoire holds 55,000 to 75,000 clones, with about 89% as singletons. The sequence derives from an adult with an advanced solid tumor such as melanoma, head and neck, liver or kidney cancer. This chain uses TRBV2 with TRBJ1-2; D is ambiguous. This material consisted of CD4+ or CD8+ T cells sorted from blood, taken in a trial of the OX40 agonist ivuxolimab. CDR3 bases: TGTGCCAGCAGTTTTCTAGGTGGCTACACCTTC. It specifies CASSFLGGYTF.